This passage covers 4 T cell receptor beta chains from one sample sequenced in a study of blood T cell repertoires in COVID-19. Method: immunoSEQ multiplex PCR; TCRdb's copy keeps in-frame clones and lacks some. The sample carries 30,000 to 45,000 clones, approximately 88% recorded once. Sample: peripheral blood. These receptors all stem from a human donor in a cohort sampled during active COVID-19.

The CDR3, as DNA: TGTGCCAGCAGCCCCGCGTACAGGGCCGGGGCCTACGAGCAGTACTTC. It translates to CASSPAYRAGAYEQYF. This chain links TRBV3-1 (or the pseudogene TRBV3-2) with TRBJ2-7; perhaps TRBD1 as D (6 bases). V lost 4 bases and J 2 bases, leaving 18 bases between the germline ends. The germline CDR1 and CDR2 sequences are LGHDT and YNNKEL (reference sequence). CDR3 length: 16 amino acids.

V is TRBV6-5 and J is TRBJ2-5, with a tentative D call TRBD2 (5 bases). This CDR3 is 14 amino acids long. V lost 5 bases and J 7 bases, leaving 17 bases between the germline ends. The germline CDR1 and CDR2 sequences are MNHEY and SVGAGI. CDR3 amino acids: CASSTVGVLATQYF. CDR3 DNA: TGTGCCAGCAGTACCGTCGGGGTATTAGCGACCCAGTACTTC.

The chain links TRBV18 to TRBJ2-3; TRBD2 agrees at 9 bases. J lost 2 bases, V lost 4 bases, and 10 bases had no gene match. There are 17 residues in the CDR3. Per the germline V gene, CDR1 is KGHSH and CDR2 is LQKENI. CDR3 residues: CASSQASGTSYTDTQYF. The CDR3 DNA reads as TGTGCCAGCTCACAAGCCTCCGGGACTAGCTACACAGATACGCAGTATTTT.

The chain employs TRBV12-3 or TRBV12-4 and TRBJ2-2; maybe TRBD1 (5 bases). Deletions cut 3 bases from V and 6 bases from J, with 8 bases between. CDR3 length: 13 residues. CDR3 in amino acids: CASSFGAPGELFF. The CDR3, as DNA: TGTGCCAGCAGTTTTGGGGCCCCCGGGGAGCTGTTTTTT.